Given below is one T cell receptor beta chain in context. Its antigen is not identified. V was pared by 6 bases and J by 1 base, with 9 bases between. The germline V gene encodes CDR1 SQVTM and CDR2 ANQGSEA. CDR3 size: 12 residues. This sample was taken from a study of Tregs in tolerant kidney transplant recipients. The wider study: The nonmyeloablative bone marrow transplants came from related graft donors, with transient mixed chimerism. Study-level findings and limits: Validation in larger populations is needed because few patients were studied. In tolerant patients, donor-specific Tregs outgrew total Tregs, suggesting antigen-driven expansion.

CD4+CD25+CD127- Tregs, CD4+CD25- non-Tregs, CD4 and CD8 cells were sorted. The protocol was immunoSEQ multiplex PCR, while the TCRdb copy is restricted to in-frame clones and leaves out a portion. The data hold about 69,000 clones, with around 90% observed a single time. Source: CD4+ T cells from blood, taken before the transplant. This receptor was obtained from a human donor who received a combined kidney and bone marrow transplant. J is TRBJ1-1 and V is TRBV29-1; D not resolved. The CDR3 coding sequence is TGCAGCGTGTCAAACTCGAACACTGAAGCTTTCTTT. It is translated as CSVSNSNTEAFF.